This T cell receptor beta chain was retrieved from a study of vaccination effects on CD4 cells after COVID-19. Antigen-specific CD4+ T cells were expanded with viral peptide pools in the ViraFEST assay before sequencing. Between days 10 and 11 of culture, CD4+ T cells were separated out. According to the study, vaccine recipients showed no prior SARS-CoV-2 infection and negative nucleocapsid antibodies. The data were produced by immunoSEQ multiplex PCR, yet TCRdb's version contains in-frame clones alone and is incomplete. Of 26,000 or so clones listed, approximately 75% are singletons. Worth noting for this clone: Its cognate antigen is unknown.

The CDR3 length is 16 residues. Trimming removed 7 bases from V and 9 bases from J; junction bases left unmatched: 14. Germline V gives CDR1 MGHDK, CDR2 SYGVNS. The rearrangement links TRBV25-1 to TRBJ2-6, with TRBD1 identical over 8 bases. The TCR sequence derives from a human donor who received a COVID-19 vaccine. This material consisted of CD4+ T cells from PBMCs cultured with SARS-CoV-2 spike peptides, taken before COVID-19 vaccination. CDR3 in DNA: TGTGCCAGCACCAGAGACATAACAGGGGGAGGCAACGTCCTGACTTTC. This encodes CASTRDITGGGNVLTF.